Reported below is one T cell receptor (beta chain). Its target is unknown. Trimming cost V 6 bases and J 3 bases, with 11 bases left between them. The CDR3 extends over 14 amino acids. The V gene's germline CDR1 is SNHLY and CDR2 FYNNEI. The source of the sample is a study of blood T cells in healthy people across ages. Alongside a J-beta primer mix, a sample-barcoded 5' primer served in a second PCR lasting about 7 to 11 cycles. Each cDNA molecule was tagged by a template-switch adaptor with 12 random nucleotides. TCRdb ran MiXCR on the 5' RACE reads and lists one entry per CDR3 protein. Of fewer than 1,200,000 distinct CDR3 sequences in the sample, approximately 26% were seen once. Overall study findings and caveats: Among long-lived donors, naive CD4+ cells were more numerous and diversity higher than in aged donors. Donor CMV status, an unknown factor, possibly confounded changes in expanded clonotypes.

The sample was also reused in another study, on T cells of mothers and their children. That source notes: Second-PCR amplification with M1S added sample barcodes and 2-4 random nucleotides.

The sequencing input was blood. The receptor comes from a girl aged 2-10 years in good health. V and J are TRBV2 and TRBJ2-2, with D perhaps TRBD2 (5 bases). The CDR3 protein is CASSGGSYTGELFF. CDR3 bases: TGTGCCAGCAGCGGAGGATCTTACACCGGGGAGCTGTTTTTT.